The entry below describes one T cell receptor (beta chain). In the PCR, 60 Vbeta and 13 Jbeta primers were used. Libraries were prepared by immunoSEQ multiplex PCR; TCRdb keeps only in-frame clonotypes and omits some of them. The sample includes 200,000 to 250,000 clones, approximately 83% of them seen just once. The record originates from a study of cytomegalovirus exposure and HLA in healthy donors. Material: PBMCs. The TCR sequence derives from a boy aged 2 to 9 in good health and CMV-seronegative.

CDR3 coding DNA: TGCGCCAGCAGCTTGGCCCCAGTCGATTCTGGAAACACCATATATTTT. It translates to CASSLAPVDSGNTIYF. J is TRBJ1-3 and V is TRBV5-1; D is uncertain. Germline CDR1 SGHRS, CDR2 YFSETQ. Trimming removed 0 bases at V and 1 base at J, with 11 bases between. The CDR3 runs to 16 residues.